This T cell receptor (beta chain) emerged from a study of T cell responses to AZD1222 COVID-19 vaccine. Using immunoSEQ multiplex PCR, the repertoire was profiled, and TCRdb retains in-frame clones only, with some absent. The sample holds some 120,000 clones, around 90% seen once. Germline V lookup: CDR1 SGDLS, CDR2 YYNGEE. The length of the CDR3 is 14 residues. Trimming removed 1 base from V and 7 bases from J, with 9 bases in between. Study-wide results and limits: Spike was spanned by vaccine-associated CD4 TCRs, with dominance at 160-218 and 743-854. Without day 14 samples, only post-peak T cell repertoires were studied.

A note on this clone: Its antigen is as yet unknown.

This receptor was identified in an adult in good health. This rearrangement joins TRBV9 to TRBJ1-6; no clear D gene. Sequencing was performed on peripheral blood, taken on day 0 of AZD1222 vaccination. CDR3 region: CASSVLVQNSPLHF. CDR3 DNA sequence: TGTGCCAGCAGCGTACTGGTTCAGAATTCACCCCTCCACTTT.